A selection of T cell receptor beta chains follows, all from one sample in a study of chemoradiotherapy in HPV16-positive cancers. Some clones are missing from TCRdb's copy, which holds only in-frame ones; the method was immunoSEQ multiplex PCR. Among just over 25,000 clones, roughly nine tenths were seen once, and the ten largest hold 22%. Source: blood, taken from a patient who underwent chemoradiotherapy. These receptors were taken from a human donor with HPV-associated anogenital cancer. Both conserved end residues are trimmed from each CDR3. Each record gives: V gene, clone size, CDR3 protein. The size field is filled for only some rows; it gives once, few, many or a size class.

TRBV30	.	AWSLEAGYQETQY
TRBV7-6	.	ASSLYGSTDTQY
TRBV15	.	ATTTDREGNQPQH
TRBV9	.	ASSSTSASRGSVTDTQY
TRBV5-4	once	ASRSGTGITQY
TRBV18	.	ASSRGDGNTIY
TRBV15	once	ATSTIGQGPYEQY
TRBV29-1	.	SVEVRGSYNEQF
TRBV7-8	.	ASSPSLGGRGNTIY
TRBV4-1	once	ASSQGDRGYGYT
TRBV7-9	.	ASSLGRTEAF
TRBV2	few	ASSRVMNTEAF
TRBV11-2	.	ASSPGTSGRGETQY
TRBV10-1	.	ASSTAGTDINEQF
TRBV28	.	ASSSPGGGTNEKLF
TRBV5-4	.	ASSLGAGQETQY
TRBV4-1	.	ASSQPSSLAATEAF
TRBV6-5	.	ASSWDTDSYNEQF
TRBV7-2	.	ASSTYTGYTEAF
TRBV28	.	ASRGGGTNSYEQY
TRBV10-3	.	AISEWTRISSYEQY
TRBV28	.	ASSTPSGVDEQF
TRBV4-2	.	ASSQGLAGAYEQY
TRBV19	.	ASSTGVNQPQH